These T cell receptor beta chains were read from a single sample in a study of T cells in Graves' hyperthyroidism and ophthalmopathy. MiXCR was run by TCRdb on the multiplex PCR reads, yielding one entry per CDR3 protein. The sample includes hundreds of thousands of distinct CDR3 sequences, just under 20% seen only once; the top ten take 40% to 50%. Specimen: blood. The receptors come from a man aged 40-49 years with Graves' ophthalmopathy. Both conserved end residues are part of each CDR3. D genes are given only for firm matches. Clone size is stated in some rows and not others, as once, few, many or a class when expanded.

CDR3 | DNA | D | size | J | V
CASSQGTSGGATGELFF | TGTGCCAGCAGCCAGGGGACTAGCGGGGGGGCCACCGGGGAGCTGTTTTTT | TRBD2 | - | TRBJ2-2 | TRBV3-1
CASSSTSGRTGTDTQYF | TGTGCCAGCTCCTCGACTAGCGGGAGAACAGGCACAGATACGCAGTATTTT | TRBD2 | - | TRBJ2-3 | TRBV19
CASSSGGGEQYF | TGTGCCAGCAGCTCAGGGGGGGGGGAGCAGTACTTC | - | - | TRBJ2-7 | TRBV7-9
CASSVDGARGTEAFF | TGTGCCAGCAGCGTAGACGGAGCTCGGGGTACTGAAGCTTTCTTT | - | few | TRBJ1-1 | TRBV7-8
CASSQDGTSTDTQYF | TGTGCCAGCAGCCAAGACGGGACTAGCACAGATACGCAGTATTTT | - | many | TRBJ2-3 | TRBV3-1
CASSTLRPEAFF | TGTGCCAGCAGTACTCTCCGCCCTGAAGCTTTCTTT | - | many | TRBJ1-1 | TRBV28
CASSPGTSGRTQYF | TGTGCCAGCAGCCCCGGGACTAGCGGTAGGACGCAGTATTTT | TRBD2 | - | TRBJ2-3 | TRBV7-9
CASSFRQGNQPQHF | TGTGCCAGCAGTTTTAGGCAAGGCAATCAGCCCCAGCATTTT | - | few | TRBJ1-5 | TRBV12-3/TRBV12-4
CASSDGVGYNEQFF | TGCGCCAGCAGTGACGGGGTAGGCTACAATGAGCAGTTCTTC | - | - | TRBJ2-1 | TRBV10-2
CASSRTGGINEQYF | TGTGCCAGCTCCCGGACAGGGGGCATAAACGAGCAGTACTTC | TRBD1 | many | TRBJ2-7 | TRBV6-1
CASSQEGQGWGSYNEQFF | TGTGCCAGCAGCCAAGAAGGGCAGGGGTGGGGCTCCTACAATGAGCAGTTCTTC | - | few | TRBJ2-1 | TRBV3-1
CASLLAGANVLTF | TGTGCCAGCTTACTGGCTGGGGCCAACGTCCTGACTTTC | - | few | TRBJ2-6 | TRBV6-1
CASSSLGQGLNTEAFF | TGTGCCAGCAGTTCCCTCGGACAGGGTCTGAACACTGAAGCTTTCTTT | TRBD1 | many | TRBJ1-1 | TRBV28
CASSRQGYNEQFF | TGTGCCAGCAGCCGACAGGGCTACAATGAGCAGTTCTTC | TRBD1 | many | TRBJ2-1 | TRBV11-2
CASSFYPGQGAISGANVLTF | TGTGCCAGCAGCTTTTACCCCGGACAGGGGGCAATCTCTGGGGCCAACGTCCTGACTTTC | TRBD1 | - | TRBJ2-6 | TRBV7-3